The entry below gives a single T cell receptor beta chain sequence along with its context. This table comes from immunoSEQ multiplex PCR, and its TCRdb copy is limited to in-frame clones, with some not included. The sample contains some 70,000 clones, 90% to 95% of which appear only once. These data belong to a study of T cell changes during pregnancy in multiple sclerosis. This specimen was peripheral blood, taken in the second trimester of pregnancy. This TCR was sampled from a female donor in good health, enrolled as a control in a pregnancy study.

The CDR3 here is CASSLPGNRGGYTF. CDR3 in DNA: TGTGCCAGCAGTTTACCTGGGAACCGGGGGGGCTACACCTTC. The rearrangement uses TRBV28 and TRBJ1-2; TRBD1 might be the D (5 bases). CDR3 size: 14 residues. With 2 bases removed from V and 8 bases from J, the gap between germline ends came to 15 bases. Germline values: CDR1 MDHEN, CDR2 SYDVKM.